The rows below give T cell receptor beta chains drawn from one sample of a study of T-cell reconstitution after alpha-beta-depleted transplantation in children. TCRdb re-called the PCR reads through MiXCR, storing one row per CDR3 protein. This sample yields 170,000 or so distinct CDR3 sequences, of which about 6.8% are seen a single time; 3% to 3.5% belongs to the top ten. The sample was PBMCs from the stem cell graft donor, taken from the stem cell graft. These receptors all come from a human donor who donated a stem cell graft to a child with Wiskott-Aldrich syndrome. The CDR3 runs from the conserved cysteine through the conserved F or W. The order of the fields is D gene, clone size, J gene, V gene, CDR3 DNA, CDR3 protein. A D gene is named only where the DNA matches it firmly. Rows may omit the clone size; those that give it use once, few, many or a size class.

D gene: TRBD1; clone size: many; J gene: TRBJ1-2; V gene: TRBV12-3/TRBV12-4; CDR3 DNA: TGTGCCAGCAGATTCACAGGGGTCAATGGCTACACCTTC; CDR3 protein: CASRFTGVNGYTF
D gene: .; clone size: many; J gene: TRBJ2-1; V gene: TRBV5-1; CDR3 DNA: TGCGCCAGCAGCTTGGACACGGACGGTGAGCAGTTCTTC; CDR3 protein: CASSLDTDGEQFF
D gene: TRBD1; clone size: many; J gene: TRBJ2-2; V gene: TRBV20-1; CDR3 DNA: TGCAGTGCTATACGACCCGGGACAGCCAACACCGGGGAGCTGTTTTTT; CDR3 protein: CSAIRPGTANTGELFF
D gene: .; clone size: many; J gene: TRBJ1-1; V gene: TRBV3-1; CDR3 DNA: TGTGCCAGCAGCCTGAGGGACCAAGCTTTCTTT; CDR3 protein: CASSLRDQAFF
D gene: .; clone size: many; J gene: TRBJ1-2; V gene: TRBV12-3/TRBV12-4; CDR3 DNA: TGTGCCAGCAGTTTCTTCTCCAGCGCGCCTAAGCCATCCTTC; CDR3 protein: CASSFFSSAPKPSF
D gene: .; clone size: many; J gene: TRBJ2-1; V gene: TRBV29-1; CDR3 DNA: TGCAGCGTTGATTGGGGCGGTGAGCAGTTCTTC; CDR3 protein: CSVDWGGEQFF
D gene: .; clone size: once; J gene: TRBJ2-4; V gene: TRBV10-3; CDR3 DNA: TGTGCCATCAGTGAGAGTGACAGATTAGCCAAAAACATTCAGTACTTC; CDR3 protein: CAISESDRLAKNIQYF
D gene: .; clone size: many; J gene: TRBJ1-1; V gene: TRBV29-1; CDR3 DNA: TGCAGCGCCGGGACAAGAAACACTGAAGCTTTCTTT; CDR3 protein: CSAGTRNTEAFF
D gene: .; clone size: few; J gene: TRBJ1-4; V gene: TRBV6-5; CDR3 DNA: TGTGCCAGCAGTTACGGGGGGGCCGGCGAAAAACTGTTTTTT; CDR3 protein: CASSYGGAGEKLFF
D gene: TRBD1; clone size: few; J gene: TRBJ1-2; V gene: TRBV15; CDR3 DNA: TGTGCCACCAGCTTAGACAGGGGTAACTATGGCTACACCTTC; CDR3 protein: CATSLDRGNYGYTF
D gene: .; clone size: .; J gene: TRBJ1-1; V gene: TRBV11-2; CDR3 DNA: TGTGCCAGCAGCTTAGTTCCGGGTCCCCTCGCCACTGAAGCTTTCTTT; CDR3 protein: CASSLVPGPLATEAFF
D gene: TRBD1; clone size: many; J gene: TRBJ2-4; V gene: TRBV2; CDR3 DNA: TGTGCCAGCAGTCAGTTTGGACAGGGCGAAGCCAAAAACATTCAGTACTTC; CDR3 protein: CASSQFGQGEAKNIQYF
D gene: TRBD2; clone size: many; J gene: TRBJ2-7; V gene: TRBV4-3; CDR3 DNA: TGCGCCAGCAGCCAAGAGGTCCGGAGCGGGACCCACTCCTACGAGCAGTACTTC; CDR3 protein: CASSQEVRSGTHSYEQYF
D gene: TRBD2; clone size: .; J gene: TRBJ2-1; V gene: TRBV18; CDR3 DNA: TGTGCCAGCTCACCACCGGGACTGCGGGAGGCCCATGAGCAGTTCTTC; CDR3 protein: CASSPPGLREAHEQFF
D gene: .; clone size: .; J gene: TRBJ2-1; V gene: TRBV7-2; CDR3 DNA: TGTGCCAGCAGCTTGGCACGAGGTGAGCAGTTCTTC; CDR3 protein: CASSLARGEQFF
D gene: .; clone size: .; J gene: TRBJ2-1; V gene: TRBV9; CDR3 DNA: TGTGCCAGCAGCGTAGGGGCAGAGCAAGAGCAGTTCTTC; CDR3 protein: CASSVGAEQEQFF
D gene: TRBD1; clone size: many; J gene: TRBJ2-1; V gene: TRBV9; CDR3 DNA: TGTGCCAGCAGCCCGGGCACCGGGACAGGGGGCAATGAGCAGTTCTTC; CDR3 protein: CASSPGTGTGGNEQFF
D gene: .; clone size: many; J gene: TRBJ2-1; V gene: TRBV7-6; CDR3 DNA: TGTGCCAGCAGCTTAGGGTGGGCAGGGGTAGGAGAGCAGTTCTTC; CDR3 protein: CASSLGWAGVGEQFF
D gene: TRBD1; clone size: many; J gene: TRBJ1-1; V gene: TRBV7-9; CDR3 DNA: TGTGCCAGCAGCTCCGGGACAGGGGCAAACATGAACACTGAAGCTTTCTTT; CDR3 protein: CASSSGTGANMNTEAFF
D gene: .; clone size: many; J gene: TRBJ2-1; V gene: TRBV3-1; CDR3 DNA: TGTGCCAGCAGAGAGGGCAGCCTCTCCTACAATGAGCAGTTCTTC; CDR3 protein: CASREGSLSYNEQFF
D gene: .; clone size: many; J gene: TRBJ2-4; V gene: TRBV29-1; CDR3 DNA: TGCAGCGTTACTCTAGCCAAAAACATTCAGTACTTC; CDR3 protein: CSVTLAKNIQYF
D gene: .; clone size: .; J gene: TRBJ1-1; V gene: TRBV18; CDR3 DNA: TGTGCCAGCTCACCCATAACAGGGCCCACTGAAGCTTTCTTT; CDR3 protein: CASSPITGPTEAFF
D gene: TRBD1; clone size: many; J gene: TRBJ1-1; V gene: TRBV20-1; CDR3 DNA: TGCAGTGCTAGAGAAAAGGGGGCACGTAACACTGAAGCTTTCTTT; CDR3 protein: CSAREKGARNTEAFF
D gene: .; clone size: many; J gene: TRBJ1-2; V gene: TRBV4-3; CDR3 DNA: TGCGCCAGCAGCCCAACCGGGGGTCCTGGCTACACCTTC; CDR3 protein: CASSPTGGPGYTF
D gene: .; clone size: many; J gene: TRBJ2-7; V gene: TRBV7-8; CDR3 DNA: TGTGCCAGCCTCAGTACAAAGGCCGAGCAGTACTTC; CDR3 protein: CASLSTKAEQYF
D gene: TRBD1; clone size: many; J gene: TRBJ1-2; V gene: TRBV6-5; CDR3 DNA: TGTGCCAGCAGTTACTCGGGACAGCCTAACTATGGCTACACCTTC; CDR3 protein: CASSYSGQPNYGYTF
D gene: .; clone size: many; J gene: TRBJ1-2; V gene: TRBV3-1; CDR3 DNA: TGTGCCAGCAGTCCTTGGACGCGAAACTATGGCTACACCTTC; CDR3 protein: CASSPWTRNYGYTF